This T cell receptor (beta chain) was retrieved from a study of CD8 T cells in Susac syndrome. Looked up from germline, CDR1 is KGHDR and CDR2 is SFDVKD. The CDR3 has 12 residues. Trimming shortened V by 5 bases and J by 3 bases, and 4 bases separated the two germline ends. TCR beta from blood CD8+ and CD4+ T cells was sequenced. Both CD4+ and CD8+ T cells were negatively isolated, and TEMRA cells underwent FACS enrichment. Reverse transcription of roughly 0.45 to 1 ug RNA was performed with random hexamers. The method of amplification for TCR beta CDR3 was immunoSEQ multiplex PCR, covering 54 Vbeta and 13 Jbeta. TCRdb passed the immunoSEQ multiplex PCR reads through MiXCR, listing each CDR3 protein once. The table shows about 400,000 distinct CDR3 sequences, with around 85% occurring only once.

The clonotype originates from a human donor with multiple sclerosis. V is TRBV24-1 and J is TRBJ2-1; no firm D call. Material: CD8+ T cells from PBMCs. The CDR3 bases are TGTGCCACCAGTGCTAACTACAATGAGCAGTTCTTC. Translating gives CATSANYNEQFF.